Detailed here is one T cell receptor (beta chain). Its antigen remains unknown. This entry is derived from a study of cytomegalovirus exposure and HLA in healthy donors. The study's findings and limits: A link between a missense DCLRE1C variant and TCR beta V- and J-gene trimming emerged from a later analysis.

The germline CDR1 and CDR2 sequences are SGHRS and YFSETQ. This CDR3 is built from 15 residues. PCR was performed using 60 Vbeta and 13 Jbeta primers. Produced via immunoSEQ multiplex PCR; TCRdb's table is partial and in-frame only. The sample has 200,000 or so clones; roughly 90% are singletons. V is TRBV5-1 and J is TRBJ2-5; TRBD1 matches at 8 bases. The J call is doubtful: the DNA matches TRBJ2-7 better. The origin of this receptor is a girl less than two years old in good health and CMV-seronegative. The specimen was PBMCs. The CDR3 DNA reads as TGCGCCAGCAGCTACCGGACAGGGAACGACTACGAGCAGTACTTC. It specifies CASSYRTGNDYEQYF.